This T cell receptor beta chain is drawn from a study of radiotherapy plus CTLA-4 blockade in lung cancer. For the study at large: In approximately 17% of patients, objective responses were seen; 25% to 40% had disease control. Study-level points and caveats: Reports state that early shifts in blood T cell clones, with interferon-beta, best predicted response. Radiotherapy plus ipilimumab was followed by expansion in blood of tumor-derived TCR clones.

Germline values: CDR1 SGDLS, CDR2 YYNGEE. V shed 6 bases, J shed 6 bases, and the junction held 9 bases outside the gene matches. This CDR3 has 15 residues. Ipilimumab-mediated CTLA-4 blockade plus focal radiation was given to patients having chemo-refractory metastatic non-small-cell lung cancer. With respect to this clone: Antigen: not known.

Sequencing used immunoSEQ multiplex PCR; TCRdb keeps in-frame clones, though not all of them. The sample carries some 78,000 clones, about 87% recorded once. The V and J genes are TRBV9 and TRBJ2-7; 13 bases match TRBD2. The sequence was obtained from a human donor with non-small cell lung cancer who had stable disease on radiotherapy plus ipilimumab. This sample comprised peripheral blood, obtained from a patient treated with radiotherapy plus ipilimumab. This chain's CDR3 is CASTPEGLAGSEQYF. CDR3 nucleotides: TGTGCCAGCACCCCAGAGGGACTAGCGGGAAGCGAGCAGTACTTC. Variable domain in full (rest from reference TRBV9 and TRBJ2-7): DSGVTQTPKHLITATGQRVTLRCSPRSGDLSVYWYQQSLDQGLQFLIQYYNGEERAKGNILERFSAQQFPDLHSELNLSSLELGDSALYFCASTPEGLAGSEQYFGPGTRLTVT.